Listed below are T cell receptor beta chains from one sample, sequenced in a study of blood T cells in healthy people across ages. TCRdb recomputed calls from the 5' RACE reads with MiXCR, one row per CDR3 protein. Of about 1.6 million distinct CDR3 sequences in the sample, around 36% were seen once. The sample was blood. Receptor source: a woman in her twenties or thirties in good health. CDR3s include the opening cysteine and the closing phenylalanine or tryptophan. A D gene is named only where the DNA matches it firmly. Where a row states a size, it is once, few, many or the class of an expanded clone; other rows omit it.

TRBJ2-1 | . | TRBV5-1 | TRBD1 | CASSLWARDRAYNEQFF | TGCGCCAGCAGCTTGTGGGCCCGGGACAGGGCCTACAATGAGCAGTTCTTC
TRBJ1-5 | few | TRBV20-1 | TRBD1 | CSAKDRNNQPQHF | TGCAGTGCTAAGGACAGGAACAATCAGCCCCAGCATTTT
TRBJ2-1 | many | TRBV18 | . | CASSLSTAGGEQFF | TGTGCCAGCTCCTTAAGCACGGCTGGGGGTGAGCAGTTCTTC
TRBJ2-7 | . | TRBV2 | TRBD2 | CASSDVSGGYEQYF | TGTGCCAGCAGTGATGTGAGCGGGGGCTACGAGCAGTACTTC
TRBJ2-3 | . | TRBV9 | TRBD1 | CASSVAGTGADTQYF | TGTGCCAGCAGCGTAGCCGGGACAGGGGCAGATACGCAGTATTTT
TRBJ2-3 | . | TRBV6-5 | . | CASSYSTNIRAQGIPDTQYF | TGTGCCAGCAGTTACTCTACCAATATACGCGCACAGGGTATCCCAGATACGCAGTATTTT
TRBJ1-5 | . | TRBV6-6 | TRBD1 | CASSDNRGGNQPQHF | TGTGCCAGCAGTGATAACAGGGGGGGCAATCAGCCCCAGCATTTT
TRBJ2-1 | . | TRBV6-2/TRBV6-3 | . | CASLRGANYNEQFF | TGTGCCAGCCTACGGGGGGCAAACTACAATGAGCAGTTCTTC
TRBJ2-5 | few | TRBV4-1 | . | CASSQAPLETRYF | TGCGCCAGCAGCCAAGCCCCCCTCGAGACCCGGTACTTC
TRBJ1-2 | . | TRBV20-1 | . | CSAKPPRGPNTYGYTF | TGCAGTGCTAAGCCCCCACGGGGCCCTAATACCTATGGCTACACCTTC
TRBJ1-5 | few | TRBV10-3 | . | CAISSGQRGQPQHF | TGTGCCATCAGCTCGGGACAAAGGGGTCAGCCCCAGCATTTT
TRBJ2-3 | few | TRBV28 | TRBD1 | CASSLSGGTGNTDTQYF | TGTGCCAGCAGTTTATCTGGGGGGACAGGGAACACAGATACGCAGTATTTT
TRBJ1-4 | . | TRBV5-1 | . | CASSSSWSEKLFF | TGCGCCAGCAGCTCTAGTTGGAGTGAAAAACTGTTTTTT
TRBJ2-7 | . | TRBV30 | TRBD1 | CAWMTGGDEQYF | TGTGCCTGGATGACAGGGGGCGACGAGCAGTACTTC
TRBJ2-3 | few | TRBV20-1 | TRBD2 | CSARDRPAGWTDTQYF | TGCAGTGCTAGAGATCGGCCAGCGGGGTGGACAGATACGCAGTATTTT
TRBJ1-2 | . | TRBV6-5 | . | CASSQYRDGYDYTF | TGTGCCAGCAGCCAATACAGGGACGGCTATGACTACACCTTC
TRBJ1-2 | . | TRBV14 | . | CASSQRSGTINYGYTF | TGTGCCAGCAGCCAACGGTCAGGAACGATTAACTATGGCTACACCTTC
TRBJ2-1 | . | TRBV7-9 | . | CASSLAGPGVYYNEQFF | TGTGCCAGCAGCTTAGCGGGACCGGGGGTCTACTACAATGAGCAGTTCTTC
TRBJ1-1 | . | TRBV15 | TRBD1 | CATSRVAGGVNKAFF | TGTGCCACCAGCAGAGTTGCAGGGGGCGTAAATAAAGCTTTCTTT
TRBJ2-3 | . | TRBV20-1 | TRBD2 | CSARDPGAGGLTDTQYF | TGCAGTGCTAGAGACCCAGGAGCGGGGGGGCTTACAGATACGCAGTATTTT
TRBJ2-3 | . | TRBV9 | . | CASSVAAGDTDTQYF | TGTGCCAGCAGCGTAGCAGCGGGCGACACAGATACGCAGTATTTT
TRBJ2-1 | . | TRBV20-1 | TRBD2 | CSARPGLGSYNEQFF | TGCAGTGCTAGACCGGGACTAGGGAGTTACAATGAGCAGTTCTTC
TRBJ2-3 | . | TRBV29-1 | . | CSVGARRITDTQYF | TGCAGCGTGGGGGCTCGACGGATCACAGATACGCAGTATTTT
TRBJ2-1 | many | TRBV5-1 | TRBD2 | CASSLRLAELSVQFF | TGCGCCAGCAGCTTGAGGCTAGCGGAACTCTCAGTGCAGTTCTTC
TRBJ2-7 | . | TRBV2 | TRBD2 | CASSEGFAGGGEEAQYF | TGTGCCAGCAGTGAAGGATTCGCGGGGGGAGGCGAAGAGGCCCAGTACTTC
TRBJ1-5 | . | TRBV20-1 | . | CSARAGVIGNQPQHF | TGCAGTGCTAGAGCAGGGGTCATCGGCAATCAGCCCCAGCATTTT
TRBJ2-7 | . | TRBV6-1 | . | CASSEALPPVGYEQYF | TGTGCCAGCAGTGAAGCGCTGCCACCAGTGGGCTACGAGCAGTACTTC
TRBJ2-3 | . | TRBV6-5 | TRBD2 | CASSYAAAGGLGSTDTQYF | TGTGCCAGCAGTTACGCTGCGGCGGGGGGGTTGGGGAGCACAGATACGCAGTATTTT
TRBJ2-1 | . | TRBV6-2/TRBV6-3 | TRBD2 | CASSYGGGGHNEQFF | TGTGCCAGCAGTTACGGGGGGGGAGGTCACAATGAGCAGTTCTTC
TRBJ1-4 | . | TRBV10-2 | . | CASSERITNEKLFF | TGCGCCAGCAGTGAGAGGATAACTAATGAAAAACTGTTTTTT
TRBJ2-7 | . | TRBV15 | TRBD1 | CATSWDRNYEQYF | TGTGCCACCAGTTGGGACAGAAACTACGAGCAGTACTTC
TRBJ2-2 | . | TRBV29-1 | . | CSGGHLTGELFF | TGCAGCGGGGGGCATCTCACCGGGGAGCTGTTTTTT
TRBJ2-3 | . | TRBV4-1 | TRBD1 | CASSRRQGFPTDTQYF | TGCGCCAGCAGCCGTCGACAGGGATTCCCCACAGATACGCAGTATTTT
TRBJ2-7 | . | TRBV20-1 | TRBD2 | CSARDREAYEQYF | TGCAGTGCTAGAGATCGGGAGGCCTACGAGCAGTACTTC
TRBJ1-2 | few | TRBV3-1 | . | CASSLHREVSYGYTF | TGTGCCAGCAGCCTCCACAGGGAAGTGAGCTATGGCTACACCTTC
TRBJ1-5 | . | TRBV20-1 | . | CSANRAGDQPQHF | TGCAGTGCTAACAGGGCCGGCGATCAGCCCCAGCATTTT
TRBJ2-5 | . | TRBV4-1 | . | CASSQEYGGPMETQYF | TGCGCCAGCAGCCAAGAATATGGGGGACCGATGGAGACCCAGTACTTC
TRBJ2-5 | many | TRBV29-1 | . | CSVDGGLGEQYF | TGCAGCGTTGATGGGGGGCTAGGGGAGCAGTACTTC
TRBJ1-1 | . | TRBV28 | . | CASSFRQVLYNTEAFF | TGTGCCAGCAGTTTCCGACAGGTCCTGTACAACACTGAAGCTTTCTTT
TRBJ1-4 | . | TRBV7-8 | . | CASSSVLTIGANEKLFF | TGTGCCAGCAGCTCTGTCTTGACGATTGGGGCTAATGAAAAACTGTTTTTT
TRBJ2-7 | . | TRBV7-4 | TRBD1 | CASSFQGVTYEQYF | TGTGCCAGCAGCTTCCAGGGGGTAACCTACGAGCAGTACTTC
TRBJ2-1 | . | TRBV27 | TRBD2 | CASSLGLASNEQFF | TGTGCCAGCAGTTTGGGACTAGCATCCAATGAGCAGTTCTTC
TRBJ2-1 | . | TRBV9 | TRBD2 | CASSVLGLAVHEQFF | TGTGCCAGCAGCGTCCTCGGACTAGCGGTCCATGAGCAGTTCTTC
TRBJ2-2 | . | TRBV5-1 | TRBD2 | CASSLAGGSPWSGELFF | TGCGCCAGCAGCTTGGCCGGCGGGAGTCCCTGGTCCGGGGAGCTGTTTTTT
TRBJ1-2 | few | TRBV2 | TRBD1 | CASSGQANTNYGYTF | TGTGCCAGCAGCGGACAGGCGAATACTAACTATGGCTACACCTTC
TRBJ1-1 | . | TRBV12-3/TRBV12-4 | . | CASTASMGTFTEAFF | TGTGCCAGCACCGCCTCAATGGGGACCTTCACTGAAGCTTTCTTT
TRBJ1-2 | . | TRBV5-1 | . | CASSPYIGSQYYGYTF | TGCGCCAGCAGCCCCTATATTGGCAGCCAGTATTATGGCTACACCTTC
TRBJ1-2 | few | TRBV28 | . | CASSSHRVYGYTF | TGTGCCAGCAGTTCCCACAGGGTATACGGCTACACCTTC
TRBJ2-1 | . | TRBV20-1 | . | CSARDWRGYNEQFF | TGCAGTGCTAGAGACTGGCGGGGATACAATGAGCAGTTCTTC
TRBJ1-2 | . | TRBV20-1 | TRBD1 | CSAISRQGAEGYTF | TGCAGTGCTATTTCTCGACAGGGGGCTGAGGGCTACACCTTC
TRBJ1-2 | . | TRBV2 | . | CGGGSGYTF | TGTGGAGGGGGGTCCGGCTACACCTTC
TRBJ2-6 | many | TRBV7-9 | TRBD1 | CASSTRDRSLTLHGANVLTF | TGTGCCAGCAGCACCCGGGACAGATCCCTGACACTCCATGGGGCCAACGTCCTGACTTTC
TRBJ1-1 | once | TRBV12-3/TRBV12-4 | . | CASSPPTKGNTEAFF | TGTGCCAGCAGTCCTCCAACAAAGGGCAACACTGAAGCTTTCTTT
TRBJ1-3 | few | TRBV14 | . | CASSLPGVSQNTIYF | TGTGCCAGCAGCCTCCCCGGGGTCTCGCAAAACACCATATATTTT